The rows below give T cell receptor beta chains drawn from one sample of a study of T cell changes during pregnancy in multiple sclerosis. Clones were sequenced by immunoSEQ multiplex PCR, and TCRdb holds only the in-frame ones, with some missing. The table has tens of thousands of clones, 90% to 95% seen once. Sequencing used peripheral blood, obtained in the third trimester of pregnancy. The source of these receptors is a female donor with multiple sclerosis, enrolled in a pregnancy study. The CDR3 runs from the conserved cysteine through the conserved F or W. A D gene is named only where the DNA matches it firmly. A clone size is listed for some rows: how often the clone was seen (once, few, many), or a class if it is expanded.

TRBV11-1	-	-	TRBJ2-7	CASSPSDRDIPYEQYF	TGTGCCAGCAGCCCCTCGGACCGGGACATCCCCTACGAGCAGTACTTC
TRBV7-9	-	-	TRBJ2-7	CASSLEFGKGGVNEQYF	TGTGCCAGCAGCTTAGAGTTCGGTAAAGGGGGAGTCAACGAGCAGTACTTC
TRBV5-1	-	-	TRBJ2-1	CASSLSSSYNEQFF	TGCGCCAGCAGCTTAAGTAGCTCCTACAATGAGCAGTTCTTC
TRBV9	-	TRBD1	TRBJ2-7	CASSRTGGAGLYEQYF	TGTGCCAGCAGTAGGACAGGGGGCGCCGGTCTCTACGAGCAGTACTTC
TRBV12-5	-	-	TRBJ1-1	CASAPYGVQSTEAFF	TGTGCTAGTGCTCCCTACGGGGTCCAATCGACTGAAGCTTTCTTT
TRBV27	-	-	TRBJ1-4	CASSVRVTGSLNEKLFF	TGTGCCAGCAGTGTTAGGGTAACAGGGTCACTTAATGAAAAACTGTTTTTT
TRBV21-1	-	-	TRBJ1-2	CASRKAGGPNYGYTF	TGTGCCAGCAGGAAAGCAGGGGGCCCCAACTATGGCTACACCTTC
TRBV5-1	-	-	TRBJ2-1	CASSPVGEEYNEQFF	TGCGCCAGCAGCCCGGTGGGGGAGGAGTACAATGAGCAGTTCTTC
TRBV5-1	-	-	TRBJ1-4	CASSLPQF	TGCGCCAGCAGCTTGCCCCAATTT
TRBV6-4	medium-sized	TRBD2	TRBJ2-3	CASSAGTSDTDTQYF	TGTGCCAGCAGTGCCGGGACTAGCGACACAGATACGCAGTATTTT
TRBV5-8	-	-	TRBJ2-1	CASSFRVMLFNEQFF	TGTGCCAGCAGCTTCCGGGTGATGTTGTTCAATGAGCAGTTCTTC
TRBV6-1	-	-	TRBJ1-1	CASSGGDGAEAFF	TGTGCCAGCAGTGGGGGGGACGGGGCTGAAGCTTTCTTT
TRBV18	-	-	TRBJ2-7	CASSPEEIHEQYF	TGTGCCAGCTCACCTGAGGAGATCCACGAGCAGTACTTC
TRBV27	few	-	TRBJ1-5	CASSYSGGVHQPQHF	TGTGCCAGCAGTTACTCGGGAGGGGTCCATCAGCCCCAGCATTTT
TRBV19	-	-	TRBJ2-6	CASTQTRPNSGANVLTF	TGTGCCAGTACCCAGACAAGACCCAACTCTGGGGCCAACGTCCTGACTTTC
TRBV6-5	once	TRBD2	TRBJ2-1	CASSPTSGSVYEQFF	TGTGCCAGCAGCCCTACTAGCGGGAGCGTCTATGAGCAGTTCTTC
TRBV9	-	TRBD2	TRBJ2-5	CASSRTSGVAKLYF	TGTGCCAGCAGCCGGACTAGCGGGGTCGCCAAGCTGTACTTC
TRBV10-3	once	-	TRBJ1-2	CAISEWTASNYGYTF	TGTGCCATCAGTGAGTGGACAGCGTCTAACTATGGCTACACCTTC
TRBV29-1	few	TRBD1	TRBJ1-1	CSGLTGTNTEAFF	TGCAGCGGTCTGACAGGGACGAACACTGAAGCTTTCTTT
TRBV19	-	-	TRBJ2-5	CASSHLGETQYF	TGTGCCAGTAGTCACCTAGGAGAGACCCAGTACTTC
TRBV7-2	-	-	TRBJ2-2	CASSRLVPGELFF	TGTGCCAGCAGCCGACTAGTACCCGGGGAGCTGTTTTTT
TRBV6-1	-	TRBD1	TRBJ2-7	CASSAPPGTGYF	TGTGCCAGCAGTGCCCCTCCCGGGACAGGGTACTTC
TRBV9	once	TRBD2	TRBJ2-1	CASSVDGGTGNEQFF	TGTGCCAGCAGCGTAGACGGGGGGACCGGCAATGAGCAGTTCTTC
TRBV6-1	-	-	TRBJ2-5	CASNGLGGGRETQYF	TGTGCCAGCAATGGGTTAGGGGGGGGACGGGAGACCCAGTACTTC